The sequence of this TCR beta chain was determined in a study of cytomegalovirus exposure and HLA in healthy donors. Germline CDR1 is LGHNA and CDR2 is YSLEER. V lost 0 bases and J lost 6, with 9 bases in between. The CDR3 spans 13 residues. 13 Jbeta primers and 60 Vbeta primers were used for the PCR. Libraries were prepared by immunoSEQ multiplex PCR; TCRdb keeps only in-frame clonotypes and omits some of them. Here the sample spans about 78,000 clones, 75% to 90% being singletons. This chain connects TRBV4-3 to TRBJ2-7; D is ambiguous. Sequencing used PBMCs. The sequence came from a middle-aged man in good health and CMV-seropositive. The CDR3 sequence is CASSQDTRSEQYF. The CDR3 coding sequence is TGCGCCAGCAGCCAAGATACGCGTAGCGAGCAGTACTTC.